This entry lists 9 T cell receptor beta chains sequenced from one sample in a study of early T cells in non-severe SARS-CoV-2 infection. Each CDR3 protein gets one entry after TCRdb re-called the 5' RACE reads with MiXCR. This repertoire shows roughly 120,000 distinct CDR3 sequences, 14% to 15% found once; its top ten account for 21%. What was sequenced was whole blood. Every receptor here comes from an adult who was a healthcare worker with PCR-confirmed SARS-CoV-2 infection or an uninfected control (not recorded which).

V and J are TRBV5-4 and TRBJ2-7; TRBD1 matches 9 bases. Trimming removed 3 bases from V and 5 bases from J; junction bases left unmatched: 6. Germline-derived CDR1 and CDR2 are SGHNT and YYREEE (reference sequence). The CDR3 covers 14 residues. The CDR3 coding sequence is TGTGCCAGCAGCTCTGGAGGGACAGGGCACGAGCAGTACTTC. This translates into CASSSGGTGHEQYF.

This clonotype was found a few times. This chain links TRBV10-3 with TRBJ2-3; possibly TRBD2 for D (6 bases). This CDR3 contains 15 residues. Trimming removed 5 bases at V and 3 bases at J, with 15 bases between. Germline assignment: CDR1 ENHRY and CDR2 SYGVKD. The CDR3 region is CAISFSTGVTDTQYF. DNA for the CDR3: TGTGCCATCAGTTTCTCTACGGGGGTAACAGATACGCAGTATTTT.

The table lists this clonotype with many counts. This chain links TRBV25-1 with TRBJ1-1, with 8 bases matching TRBD1. Germline trimming cut 2 bases from V and 10 bases from J; bases unmatched to any gene: 9. The CDR3 sequence is 14 residues long. Germline V lookup: CDR1 MGHDK, CDR2 SYGVNS. CDR3 in DNA: TGTGCCAGCAGTGAACACGGGACAGGAAGTACAGCTTTCTTT. It encodes CASSEHGTGSTAFF.

The chain has TRBV27 and TRBJ2-5, with D unclear. V lost 3 bases, J lost 3 bases, and 11 bases lay in between. Looked up from germline, CDR1 is MNHEY and CDR2 is SMNVEV (reference sequence). The CDR3 covers 14 residues. CDR3 sequence reads: CASSLRPREETQYF. In nucleotides, the CDR3 is TGTGCCAGCAGTTTGCGGCCGCGAGAAGAGACCCAGTACTTC.

This clonotype has only a few counts. The chain couples TRBV19 to TRBJ1-5; D perhaps matches TRBD1 (5 bases). V dropped 11 bases and J dropped 2 bases, with 10 bases sitting between them. This CDR3 is built from 12 residues. Germline-derived CDR1 and CDR2 are LNHDA and SQIVND (reference sequence). CDR3 in DNA: TGTGCCTGCCGGGACGGCAATCAGCCCCAGCATTTT. This gives the protein CACRDGNQPQHF.

The chain links TRBV5-1 to TRBJ2-2; 8 bases map to TRBD1. With V trimmed by 4 bases and J by 7 bases, 6 bases remained unmatched. Germline V gene lookup returns CDR1 SGHRS and CDR2 YFSETQ. The CDR3 contains 14 residues. For the CDR3, the DNA is TGCGCCAGCAGCCCGACAGGGGAGGTCGGGGAGCTGTTTTTT. Its protein is CASSPTGEVGELFF.

This clonotype was observed a few times. The chain couples TRBV4-1 to TRBJ1-1, with a possible D match to TRBD1 (6 bases). The CDR3 has 13 amino acids. Germline loops: CDR1 MGHRA, CDR2 YSYEKL. V was pared by 5 bases and J by 6 bases, with 13 bases between. CDR3 amino acids: CASSYRGYAEAFF. The CDR3 nucleotides are TGCGCCAGCAGCTATAGGGGGTACGCTGAAGCTTTCTTT.

This clonotype turned up a few times. V usage is TRBV15 and J usage is TRBJ1-5; D not certain. V gave up 0 bases and J gave up 4 bases, with 4 bases separating them. Germline V gene sequence: CDR1 LNHNV, CDR2 YYDKDF (reference sequence). The CDR3 covers 13 residues. The CDR3 spells CATSRDWNQPQHF. CDR3 sequence (DNA): TGTGCCACCAGCAGAGACTGGAATCAGCCCCAGCATTTT.

This clonotype has a handful of counts. The chain is built from TRBV27 and TRBJ2-1; TRBD2 agrees at 7 bases. The CDR3 sequence is 15 residues long. Germline V gene sequence: CDR1 MNHEY, CDR2 SMNVEV (reference sequence). V lost 3 bases, J lost 10 bases, and 12 bases stayed unmatched. The CDR3 region is CASSFLGTMISEQFF. Written as DNA, the CDR3 is TGTGCCAGCAGTTTCCTAGGGACTATGATCTCGGAGCAGTTCTTC.